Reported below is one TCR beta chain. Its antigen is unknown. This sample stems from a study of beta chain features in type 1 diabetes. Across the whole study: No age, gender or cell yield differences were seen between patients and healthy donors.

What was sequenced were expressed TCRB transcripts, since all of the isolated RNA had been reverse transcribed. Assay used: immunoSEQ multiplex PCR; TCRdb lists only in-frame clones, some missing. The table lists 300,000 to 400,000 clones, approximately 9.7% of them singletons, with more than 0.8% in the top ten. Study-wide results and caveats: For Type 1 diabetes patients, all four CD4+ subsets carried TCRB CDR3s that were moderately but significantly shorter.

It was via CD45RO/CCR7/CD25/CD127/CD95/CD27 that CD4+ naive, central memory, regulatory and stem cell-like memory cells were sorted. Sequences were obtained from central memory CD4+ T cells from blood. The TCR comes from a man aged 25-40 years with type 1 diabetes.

In nucleotides, the CDR3 is TGTGCCAGCAGCTTAGATCAGGAGGGGACCCAGTACTTC. It is translated as CASSLDQEGTQYF. The chain has TRBV7-2 and TRBJ2-5, with a possible D match to TRBD2 (6 bases). Germline loops: CDR1 SGHTA, CDR2 FQGNSA. Trimming removed 1 base from V and 7 bases from J, with 10 bases in between. There are 13 residues in the CDR3. Together with reference TRBV7-2 and TRBJ2-5, the CDR3 gives the full variable domain: GAGVSQSPSNKVTEKGKDVELRCDPISGHTALYWYRQSLGQGLEFLIYFQGNSAPDKSGLPSDRFSAERTGGSVSTLTIQRTQQEDSAVYLCASSLDQEGTQYFGPGTRLLVL.